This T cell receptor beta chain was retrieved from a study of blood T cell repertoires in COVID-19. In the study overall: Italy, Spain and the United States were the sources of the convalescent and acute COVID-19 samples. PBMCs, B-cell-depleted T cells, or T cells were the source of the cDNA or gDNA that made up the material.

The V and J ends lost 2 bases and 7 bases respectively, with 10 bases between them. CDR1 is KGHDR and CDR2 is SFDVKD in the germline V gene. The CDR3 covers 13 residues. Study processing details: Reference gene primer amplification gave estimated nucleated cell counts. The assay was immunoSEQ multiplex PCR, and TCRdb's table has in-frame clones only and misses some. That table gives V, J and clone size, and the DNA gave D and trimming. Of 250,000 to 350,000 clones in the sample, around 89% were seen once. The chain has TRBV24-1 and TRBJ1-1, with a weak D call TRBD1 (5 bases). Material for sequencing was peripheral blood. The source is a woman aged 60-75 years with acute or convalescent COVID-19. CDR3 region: CATSDSDTNEAFF. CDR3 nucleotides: TGTGCCACCAGTGATTCGGACACCAATGAAGCTTTCTTT.